A single sample gave rise to the 18 T cell receptor beta chains below, sequenced in a study of blood T cell repertoires in COVID-19. TCRdb keeps only in-frame clones here, not all; method: immunoSEQ multiplex PCR. The table shows around 43,000 clones, with about nine tenths occurring only once. Sequenced: peripheral blood. The receptors derive from a man aged 50 to 60 with active COVID-19.

This clone was recorded a few times. The chain uses TRBV10-2 and TRBJ1-6; tentatively, D is TRBD1 (5 bases). Per germline, CDR1 WSHSY and CDR2 SAAADI. CDR3 size: 13 residues. Trimming removed 4 bases at V and 9 bases at J, with 10 bases between. CDR3 loop: CASSVGVVSPLHF. CDR3 nucleotide sequence: TGCGCCAGCAGTGTAGGGGTGGTTTCACCCCTCCACTTT.

This chain links TRBV10-1 with TRBJ2-3; a weak D match, TRBD2 (7 bases). Looked up from germline, CDR1 is WNHNN and CDR2 is SYGVQD (reference sequence). The CDR3 is 15 amino acids. The ends were cut back, 2 bases at V and 2 bases at J, with 11 bases in the middle. CDR3 in DNA: TGCGCCAGCAGTGAGGGGGGGGCGGACACAGATACGCAGTATTTT. Protein: CASSEGGADTDTQYF.

This clone has only one observation. The rearrangement links TRBV7-3 to TRBJ2-6; D unclear. This CDR3 is built from 15 residues. V was clipped by 4 bases and J by 0 bases, with 7 bases between them. Germline-derived CDR1 and CDR2 are SGHTA and FQGTGA. The CDR3 here is CASSSTFSGANVLTF. The CDR3 DNA reads TGTGCCAGCAGCTCTACTTTCTCTGGGGCCAACGTCCTGACTTTC.

V is TRBV19 and J is TRBJ1-5, with D perhaps matching TRBD1 (6 bases). The V and J ends lost 5 bases and 3 bases respectively, with 14 bases between them. The CDR3 is 15 residues long. Germline loops: CDR1 LNHDA, CDR2 SQIVND (reference sequence). CDR3 protein: CASSVLGHDNQPQHF. The CDR3 bases are TGTGCCAGTAGTGTCTTGGGACACGACAATCAGCCCCAGCATTTT.

The V gene is TRBV5-8, the J gene TRBJ2-2; 7 bases line up with TRBD2. Trimming removed 2 bases from V and 4 bases from J; junction bases left unmatched: 8. Germline CDR1 is SGHTS and CDR2 is YDEGEE. The CDR3 covers 16 residues. The CDR3 DNA follows: TGTGCCAGCAGCTTTAATTCGGGAGGAATCACCGGGGAGCTGTTTTTT. It encodes CASSFNSGGITGELFF.

This rearrangement joins TRBV19 to TRBJ2-2; D perhaps matches TRBD2 (6 bases). The CDR3 length is 14 residues. CDR1 LNHDA and CDR2 SQIVND come from the germline V gene (reference sequence). V lost 6 bases, J lost 6 bases, and 14 bases lay in between. The CDR3 DNA reads TGTGCCAGTAGGGGACTGGGCGACTCCGGGGAGCTGTTTTTT. Amino acid sequence: CASRGLGDSGELFF.

The CDR3 DNA is TGTGCCAGCAGCTTAGAGGGGGACAGCTACGAGCAGTACTTC. Translated, it gives CASSLEGDSYEQYF. The rearrangement links TRBV11-3 to TRBJ2-7, with 7 nucleotides matching TRBD1. Germline V gene sequence: CDR1 SGHNT, CDR2 YENEEA. Trimming took 0 bases from V and 3 from J; bases not matched to a gene: 2. The CDR3 is 14 residues long. Complete variable domain (other parts from reference TRBV11-3 and TRBJ2-7): EAGVVQSPRYKIIEKKQPVAFWCNPISGHNTLYWYLQNLGQGPELLIRYENEEAVDDSQLPKDRFSAERLKGVDSTLKIQPAELGDSAVYLCASSLEGDSYEQYFGPGTRLTVT.

The V gene is TRBV7-9, the J gene TRBJ1-1; no definite D call. Trimming took off 4 bases at V and 10 bases at J, with 13 bases between the two ends. This CDR3 has 12 residues. CDR1 is SEHNR, CDR2 FQNEAQ, per germline (reference sequence). The CDR3, as DNA: TGTGCCAGCAGCTCAGTTCAACGGGTAGCTTTCTTT. As protein: CASSSVQRVAFF. Full variable domain (remainder filled in from reference TRBV7-9 and TRBJ1-1): DTGVSQNPRHKITKRGQNVTFRCDPISEHNRLYWYRQTLGQGPEFLTYFQNEAQLEKSRLLSDRFSAERPKGSFSTLEIQRTEQGDSAMYLCASSSVQRVAFFGQGTRLTVV.

V is TRBV27 and J is TRBJ2-1; 8 bases are a match to TRBD2. The CDR3 loop spans 14 amino acids. Germline CDR1 MNHEY, CDR2 SMNVEV (reference sequence). Germline trimming cut 6 bases from V and 7 bases from J; bases unmatched to any gene: 8. CDR3 bases: TGTGCCAGCAGACAAGCGGGAGTAGGAAATGAGCAGTTCTTC. Protein product: CASRQAGVGNEQFF.

The CDR3 coding sequence is TGTGCCAGCAGCTTAGGGACATTCTACGAGCAGTACTTC. Translating gives CASSLGTFYEQYF. The chain combines TRBV7-9 with TRBJ2-7; perhaps TRBD1 as D (5 bases). The V gene lost 1 base and the J gene lost 3 bases, with 7 bases spanning the gap. CDR1 and CDR2 from the germline V gene are SEHNR and FQNEAQ (reference sequence). There are 13 residues in the CDR3.

V and J are TRBV7-9 and TRBJ2-7; maybe TRBD2 (6 bases). CDR3 length equals 13 residues. V gave up 1 base and J gave up 6 bases, with 10 bases separating them. Germline CDR1 and CDR2: SEHNR and FQNEAQ (reference sequence). DNA for the CDR3: TGTGCCAGCAGCTTAGGCGGGGTCGGCGAGCAGTACTTC. Translating it yields CASSLGGVGEQYF.

The V call is TRBV3-1 (or the pseudogene TRBV3-2), the J call TRBJ2-1, with 11 bases lining up with TRBD1. The CDR3 consists of 15 residues. CDR1 LGHDT and CDR2 YNNKEL come from the germline V gene (reference sequence). The V segment lost 3 bases and the J segment 9 bases; nucleotides outside the gene matches: 7. The CDR3 region is CASSHGQGASSEQFF. CDR3 nucleotide sequence: TGTGCCAGCAGCCATGGACAGGGGGCGTCTAGTGAGCAGTTCTTC.

The gene calls are TRBV9 and TRBJ1-2; no definite D call. CDR1 and CDR2 (germline): SGDLS, YYNGEE. The V end was cut by 4 bases, the J end by 4 bases, with 14 bases between. This CDR3 is built from 14 residues. The CDR3 DNA reads TGTGCCAGCAGCCCCGCGAGAGTAGCCTATGGCTACACCTTC. Translated, it gives CASSPARVAYGYTF. The full variable domain, completed using reference TRBV9 and TRBJ1-2, is DSGVTQTPKHLITATGQRVTLRCSPRSGDLSVYWYQQSLDQGLQFLIQYYNGEERAKGNILERFSAQQFPDLHSELNLSSLELGDSALYFCASSPARVAYGYTFGSGTRLTVV.

The chain couples TRBV4-3 to TRBJ2-5, with TRBD1 matching 8 bases. Looked up from germline, CDR1 is LGHNA and CDR2 is YSLEER. The CDR3 covers 15 residues. Unmatched junction bases numbered 3, after V lost 1 base and J lost 2 bases. The CDR3 spells CASSQARTGQETQYF. CDR3 bases: TGCGCCAGCAGCCAAGCTAGGACAGGGCAAGAGACCCAGTACTTC.

This clone appeared a few times. The J gene is TRBJ2-7, the V gene TRBV5-6, with TRBD2 as a possible D gene (6 bases). This CDR3 comprises 12 residues. Germline V gene lookup returns CDR1 SGHDT and CDR2 YYEEEE. V was shortened by 6 bases and J by 4 bases, with 11 bases between the two germline ends. Written as DNA, the CDR3 is TGTGCCAGCAACCTCGGGGGTTACGAGCAGTACTTC. Translation: CASNLGGYEQYF.

V gene TRBV4-2 combines with J gene TRBJ2-1; a possible D gene is TRBD2 (6 bases). Trimming left V 1 base short and J 15 bases short, with 13 bases between. Germline V gene lookup returns CDR1 LGHNA and CDR2 YNFKEQ. This CDR3 spans 12 amino acids. The CDR3 protein is CASSQGDGRMFF. The CDR3 nucleotides are TGTGCCAGCAGCCAAGGGGACGGGAGAATGTTCTTC.

The J gene is TRBJ1-2, the V gene TRBV27; D remains unclear. Germline CDR1 reads MNHEY; CDR2 reads SMNVEV (reference sequence). Trimming pared 3 bases from V and 8 bases from J, leaving 13 bases between. The CDR3 contains 13 residues. CDR3 in DNA: TGTGCCAGCAGTTTGAGGACGGGGAAGGGCTACACCTTC. This sequence encodes CASSLRTGKGYTF.

The V gene is TRBV12-3 or TRBV12-4, the J gene TRBJ1-6, with a possible D match to TRBD1 (6 bases). The CDR3 extends over 13 amino acids. The V and J ends lost 5 bases and 10 bases respectively, with 12 bases between them. The CDR3 protein is CASSGAGESPLHF. In nucleotides, the CDR3 is TGTGCCAGCAGTGGAGCAGGGGAGTCACCCCTCCACTTT.